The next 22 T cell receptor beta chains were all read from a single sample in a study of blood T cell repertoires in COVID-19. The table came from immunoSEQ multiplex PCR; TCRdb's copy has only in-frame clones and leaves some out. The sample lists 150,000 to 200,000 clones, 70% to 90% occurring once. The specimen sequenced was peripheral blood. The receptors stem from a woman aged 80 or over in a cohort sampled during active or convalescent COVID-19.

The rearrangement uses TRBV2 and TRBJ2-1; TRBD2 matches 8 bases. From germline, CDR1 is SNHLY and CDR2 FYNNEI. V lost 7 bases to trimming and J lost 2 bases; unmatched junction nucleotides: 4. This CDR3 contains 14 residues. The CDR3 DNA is TGTGCCAGCAACGGGAGGGTTACCTACAATGAGCAGTTCTTC. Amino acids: CASNGRVTYNEQFF.

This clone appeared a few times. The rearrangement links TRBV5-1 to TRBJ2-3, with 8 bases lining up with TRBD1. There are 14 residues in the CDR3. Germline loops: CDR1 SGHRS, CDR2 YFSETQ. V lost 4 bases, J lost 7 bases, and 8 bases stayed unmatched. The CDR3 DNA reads TGCGCCAGCAGCCCATCAGGGGGCGTGAATACGCAGTATTTT. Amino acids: CASSPSGGVNTQYF.

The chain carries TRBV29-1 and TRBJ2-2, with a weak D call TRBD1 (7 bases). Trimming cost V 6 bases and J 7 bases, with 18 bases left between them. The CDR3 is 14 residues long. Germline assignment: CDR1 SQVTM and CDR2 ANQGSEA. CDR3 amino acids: CSVQSPGGNGELFF. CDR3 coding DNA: TGCAGCGTCCAATCCCCAGGGGGGAACGGGGAGCTGTTTTTT.

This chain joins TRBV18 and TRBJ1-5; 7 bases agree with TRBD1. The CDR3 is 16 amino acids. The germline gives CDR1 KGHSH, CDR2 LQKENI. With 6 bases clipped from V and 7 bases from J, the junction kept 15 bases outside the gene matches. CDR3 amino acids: CASSTQPGTVKQPQHF. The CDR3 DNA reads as TGTGCCAGCTCCACTCAACCCGGGACAGTTAAGCAGCCCCAGCATTTT.

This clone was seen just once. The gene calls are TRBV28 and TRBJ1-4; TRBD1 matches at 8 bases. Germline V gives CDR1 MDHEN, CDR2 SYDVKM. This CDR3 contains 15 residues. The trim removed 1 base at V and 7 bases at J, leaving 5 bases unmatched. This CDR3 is CASSLSDRGGEKLFF. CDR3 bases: TGTGCCAGCAGTTTATCAGACAGGGGAGGTGAAAAACTGTTTTTT.

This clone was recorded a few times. CDR3 protein: CASSLDYGAGNTIYF. CDR3 DNA: TGTGCCAGCAGCTTAGATTACGGGGCTGGAAACACCATATATTTT. The rearrangement links TRBV11-2 to TRBJ1-3; D not certain. Germline-derived CDR1 and CDR2 are SGHAT and FQNNGV. Trimming took off 0 bases at V and 2 bases at J, with 8 bases between the two ends. CDR3 length: 15 residues.

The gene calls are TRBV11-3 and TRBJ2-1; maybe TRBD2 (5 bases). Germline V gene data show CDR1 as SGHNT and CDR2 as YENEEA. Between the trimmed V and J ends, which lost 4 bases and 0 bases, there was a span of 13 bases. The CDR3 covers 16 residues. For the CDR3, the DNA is TGTGCCAGCAGCTCCCCCCCAGCGGACTCCTACAATGAGCAGTTCTTC. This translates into CASSSPPADSYNEQFF.

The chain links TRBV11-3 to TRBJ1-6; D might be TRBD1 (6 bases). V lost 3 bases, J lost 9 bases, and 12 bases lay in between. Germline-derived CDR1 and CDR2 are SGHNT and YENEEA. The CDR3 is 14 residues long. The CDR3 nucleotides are TGTGCCAGCAGCTTTTCTGAACAGGGTTCACCCCTCCACTTT. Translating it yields CASSFSEQGSPLHF.

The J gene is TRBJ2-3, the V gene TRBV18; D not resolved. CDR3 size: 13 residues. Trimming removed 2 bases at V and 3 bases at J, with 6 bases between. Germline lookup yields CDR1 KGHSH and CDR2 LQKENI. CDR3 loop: CASSPTRTDTQYF. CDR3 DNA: TGTGCCAGCTCACCAACCCGGACAGATACGCAGTATTTT.

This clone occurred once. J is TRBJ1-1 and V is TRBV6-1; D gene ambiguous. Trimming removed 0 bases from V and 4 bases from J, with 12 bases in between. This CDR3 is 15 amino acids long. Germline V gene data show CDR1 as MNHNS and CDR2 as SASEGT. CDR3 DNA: TGTGCCAGCAGTGAAGCGATCGGGTGGAGCACTGAAGCTTTCTTT. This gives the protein CASSEAIGWSTEAFF.

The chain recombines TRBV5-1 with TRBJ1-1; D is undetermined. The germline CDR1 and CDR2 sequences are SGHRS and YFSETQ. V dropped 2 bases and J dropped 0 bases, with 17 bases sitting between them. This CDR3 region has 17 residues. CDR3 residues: CASSLNDPPYMNTEAFF. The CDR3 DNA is TGCGCCAGCAGCTTAAACGATCCACCCTATATGAACACTGAAGCTTTCTTT.

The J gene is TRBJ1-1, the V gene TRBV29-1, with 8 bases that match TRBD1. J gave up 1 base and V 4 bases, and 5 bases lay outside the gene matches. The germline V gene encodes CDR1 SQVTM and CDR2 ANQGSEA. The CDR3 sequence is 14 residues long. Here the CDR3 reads CSVGSRGPNTEAFF. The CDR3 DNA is TGCAGCGTTGGAAGCAGGGGGCCGAACACTGAAGCTTTCTTT.

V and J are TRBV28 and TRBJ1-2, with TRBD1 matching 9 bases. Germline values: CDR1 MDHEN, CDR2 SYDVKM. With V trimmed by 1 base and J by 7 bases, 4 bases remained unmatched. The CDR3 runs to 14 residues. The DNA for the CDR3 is TGTGCCAGCAGTTTATCTACAGGGGGCGGTGGCTACACCTTC. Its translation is CASSLSTGGGGYTF.

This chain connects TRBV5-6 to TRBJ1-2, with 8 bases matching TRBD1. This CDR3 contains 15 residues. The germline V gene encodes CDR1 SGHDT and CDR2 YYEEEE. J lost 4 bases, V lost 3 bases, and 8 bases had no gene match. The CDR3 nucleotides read TGTGCCAGCAGCTCATTGACAGGGGTACCCTATGGCTACACCTTC. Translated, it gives CASSSLTGVPYGYTF. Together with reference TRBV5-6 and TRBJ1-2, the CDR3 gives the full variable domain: DAGVTQSPTHLIKTRGQQVTLRCSPKSGHDTVSWYQQALGQGPQFIFQYYEEEERQRGNFPDRFSGHQFPNYSSELNVNALLLGDSALYLCASSSLTGVPYGYTFGSGTRLTVV.

As DNA, the CDR3 is TGCGCCAGCAGGCAGGATATCCCGAGAGGCTACACCTTC. Its protein is CASRQDIPRGYTF. The gene calls are TRBV10-1 and TRBJ1-2; D unresolved. Per germline, CDR1 WNHNN and CDR2 SYGVQD (reference sequence). V lost 6 bases, J lost 8 bases, and 16 bases lay in between. The CDR3 consists of 13 residues.

The CDR3 DNA is TGTGCCAGCAGTTCACCCCAGGGGATAAGTGAAAAACTGTTTTTT. This translates into CASSSPQGISEKLFF. The J gene is TRBJ1-4, the V gene TRBV28; D may be TRBD1 (6 bases). V lost 4 bases and J 7 bases, leaving 16 bases between the germline ends. Germline V lookup: CDR1 MDHEN, CDR2 SYDVKM. This CDR3 has 15 amino acids.

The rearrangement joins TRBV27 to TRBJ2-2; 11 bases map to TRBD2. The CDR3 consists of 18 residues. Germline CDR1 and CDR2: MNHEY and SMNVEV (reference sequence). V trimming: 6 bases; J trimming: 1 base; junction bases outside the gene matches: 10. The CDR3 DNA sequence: TGTGCCAGCAGCTCACCCCCGGGACTAGCGGTGAACACCGGGGAGCTGTTTTTT. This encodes CASSSPPGLAVNTGELFF.

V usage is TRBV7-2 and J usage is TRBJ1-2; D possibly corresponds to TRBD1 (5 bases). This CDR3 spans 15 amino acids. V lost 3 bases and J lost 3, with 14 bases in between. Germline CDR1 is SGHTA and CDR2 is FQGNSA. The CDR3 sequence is CASSLDTSGDYGYTF. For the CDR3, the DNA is TGTGCCAGCAGCTTGGACACCTCGGGGGACTATGGCTACACCTTC.

CDR3 protein: CASSPAGTSVKETQYF. CDR3 in DNA: TGTGCCAGCAGCCCGGCGGGTACTAGCGTCAAAGAGACCCAGTACTTC. The V call is TRBV5-4, the J call TRBJ2-5, with 7 positions matching TRBD2. The V gene end was trimmed by 4 bases and the J gene end by 3 bases; junction bases not matched to a gene: 12. This CDR3 spans 16 amino acids. The V gene's germline CDR1 is SGHNT and CDR2 YYREEE (reference sequence).

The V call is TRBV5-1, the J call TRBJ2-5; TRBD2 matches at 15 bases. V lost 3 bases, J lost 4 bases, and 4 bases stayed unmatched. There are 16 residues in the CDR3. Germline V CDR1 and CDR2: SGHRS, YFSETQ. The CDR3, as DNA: TGCGCCAGCAGCTCCGGACTAGCGGGGGGGCCAGAGACCCAGTACTTC. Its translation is CASSSGLAGGPETQYF.

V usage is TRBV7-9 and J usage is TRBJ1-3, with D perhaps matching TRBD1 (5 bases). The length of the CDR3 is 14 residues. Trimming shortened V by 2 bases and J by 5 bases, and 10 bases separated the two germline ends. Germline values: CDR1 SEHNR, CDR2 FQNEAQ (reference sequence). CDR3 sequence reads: CASSLRSGRNTIYF. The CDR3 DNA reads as TGTGCCAGCAGCTTAAGATCAGGGCGAAACACCATATATTTT.

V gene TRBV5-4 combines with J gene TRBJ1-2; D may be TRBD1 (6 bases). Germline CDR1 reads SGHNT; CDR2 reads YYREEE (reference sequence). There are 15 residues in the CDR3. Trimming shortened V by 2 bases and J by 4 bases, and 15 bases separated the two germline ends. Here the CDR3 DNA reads TGTGCCAGCAGCTTTGGGGGCGAGGGTGTCTATGGCTACACCTTC. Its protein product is CASSFGGEGVYGYTF.